Below, 2 T cell receptor beta chains from the same sample are listed, as sequenced in a study of identical twins. MiXCR, run by TCRdb on the 5' RACE reads, gives a single entry per CDR3 protein. Of 640,000 or so distinct CDR3 sequences listed, less than 7% are singletons. The source material was naive T cells sorted from blood. The receptors come from a man in his late teens or twenties in good health.

Many counts were recorded for this clonotype. The chain is built from TRBV12-3 or TRBV12-4 and TRBJ1-5; the D gene is possibly TRBD1 (5 bases). The CDR3 sequence is 14 residues long. V lost 2 bases and J 6 bases, leaving 11 bases between the germline ends. Here the CDR3 reads CASSLQLGGQPQHF. The CDR3 nucleotides are TGTGCCAGCAGTTTACAGCTTGGGGGTCAGCCCCAGCATTTT.

This clonotype showed up many times. The chain recombines TRBV20-1 with TRBJ1-1, with 10 bases that match TRBD1. The CDR3 has 15 residues. V gave up 3 bases and J gave up 1 base; unmatched junction bases: 5. From germline, CDR1 is DFQATT and CDR2 SNEGSKA (reference sequence). CDR3 region: CSASRDRGRNTEAFF. In nucleotides, the CDR3 is TGCAGTGCTAGTCGCGACAGGGGGCGGAACACTGAAGCTTTCTTT.